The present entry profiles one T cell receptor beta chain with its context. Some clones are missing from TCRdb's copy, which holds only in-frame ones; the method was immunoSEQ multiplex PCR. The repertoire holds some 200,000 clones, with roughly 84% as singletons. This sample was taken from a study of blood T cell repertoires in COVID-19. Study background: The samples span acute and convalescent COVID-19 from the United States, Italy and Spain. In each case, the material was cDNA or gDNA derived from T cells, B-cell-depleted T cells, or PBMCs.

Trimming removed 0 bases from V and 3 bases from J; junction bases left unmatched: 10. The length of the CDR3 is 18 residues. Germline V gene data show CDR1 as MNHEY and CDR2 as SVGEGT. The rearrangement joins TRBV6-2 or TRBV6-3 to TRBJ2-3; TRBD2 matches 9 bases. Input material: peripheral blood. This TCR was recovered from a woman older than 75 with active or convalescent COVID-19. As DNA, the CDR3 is TGTGCCAGCAGTTACTCGAGGAGGGGCGGACTAGCGACAGATACGCAGTATTTT. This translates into CASSYSRRGGLATDTQYF.